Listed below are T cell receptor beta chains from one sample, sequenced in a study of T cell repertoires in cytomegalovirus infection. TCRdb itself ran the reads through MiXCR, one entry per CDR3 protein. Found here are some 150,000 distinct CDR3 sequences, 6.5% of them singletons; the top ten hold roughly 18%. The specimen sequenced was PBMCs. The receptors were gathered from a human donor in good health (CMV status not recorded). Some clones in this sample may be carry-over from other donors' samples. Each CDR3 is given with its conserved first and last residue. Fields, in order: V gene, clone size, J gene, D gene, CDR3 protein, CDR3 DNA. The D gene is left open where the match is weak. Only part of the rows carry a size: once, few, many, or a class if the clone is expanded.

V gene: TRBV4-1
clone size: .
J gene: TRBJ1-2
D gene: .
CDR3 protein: CASSQVPGPQSRDGYTF
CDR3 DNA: TGCGCCAGCAGCCAAGTCCCCGGACCCCAATCAAGGGATGGCTACACCTTC

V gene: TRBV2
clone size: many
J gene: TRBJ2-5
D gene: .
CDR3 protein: CASTKEGGGQETQYF
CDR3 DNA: TGTGCCAGCACAAAGGAGGGAGGAGGTCAAGAGACCCAGTACTTC

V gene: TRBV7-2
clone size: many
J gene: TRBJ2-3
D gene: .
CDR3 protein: CASSSGTGYTDTQYF
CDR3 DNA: TGTGCCAGCAGCTCCGGGACTGGCTACACAGATACGCAGTATTTT

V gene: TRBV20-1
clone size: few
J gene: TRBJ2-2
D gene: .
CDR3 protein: CSARDRGTNTGELFF
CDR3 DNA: TGCAGTGCTAGAGATAGGGGGACGAACACCGGGGAGCTGTTTTTT

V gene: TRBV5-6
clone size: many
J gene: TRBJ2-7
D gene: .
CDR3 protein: CASSFEQGGQYF
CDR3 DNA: TGTGCCAGCAGCTTTGAACAGGGCGGGCAGTACTTC

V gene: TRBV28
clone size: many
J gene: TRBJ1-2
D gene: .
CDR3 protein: CASSTYTGTTNYGYTF
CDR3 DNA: TGTGCCAGCAGTACATATACCGGGACAACAAACTATGGCTACACCTTC

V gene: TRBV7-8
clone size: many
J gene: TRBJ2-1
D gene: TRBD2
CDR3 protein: CASSFTGGDLYEQFF
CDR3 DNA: TGTGCCAGCAGCTTCACGGGGGGGGATTTATATGAGCAGTTCTTC

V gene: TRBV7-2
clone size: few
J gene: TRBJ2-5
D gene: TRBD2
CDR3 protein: CASSLVASGGRETQYF
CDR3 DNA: TGTGCCAGCAGCTTAGTAGCTAGCGGGGGCAGGGAGACCCAGTACTTC

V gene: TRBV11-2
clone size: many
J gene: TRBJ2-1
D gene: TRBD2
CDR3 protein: CASSLRGLRGGSYNEQFF
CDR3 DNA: TGTGCCAGCAGCTTAAGAGGGTTGCGGGGGGGCTCCTACAATGAGCAGTTCTTC

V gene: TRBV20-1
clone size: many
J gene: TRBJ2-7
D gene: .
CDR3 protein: CSAGGAGTEQYF
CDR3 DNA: TGCAGTGCTGGGGGAGCAGGGACCGAGCAGTACTTC

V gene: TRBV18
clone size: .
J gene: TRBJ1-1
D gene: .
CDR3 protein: CASSPKQPNTEAFF
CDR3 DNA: TGTGCCAGCTCACCAAAACAGCCGAACACTGAAGCTTTCTTT

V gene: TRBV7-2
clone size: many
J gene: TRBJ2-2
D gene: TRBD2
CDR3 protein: CASTVKSRGVNTGELFF
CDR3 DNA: TGTGCCAGCACCGTTAAGTCGCGGGGGGTGAACACCGGGGAGCTGTTTTTT

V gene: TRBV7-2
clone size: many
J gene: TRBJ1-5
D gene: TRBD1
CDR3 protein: CASSFDRGNQDQPQHF
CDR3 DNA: TGTGCCAGCAGCTTTGACAGGGGGAATCAGGATCAGCCCCAGCATTTT

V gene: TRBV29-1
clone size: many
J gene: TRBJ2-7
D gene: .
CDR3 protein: CSVELETYEQYF
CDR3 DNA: TGCAGCGTTGAACTCGAAACCTACGAGCAGTACTTC

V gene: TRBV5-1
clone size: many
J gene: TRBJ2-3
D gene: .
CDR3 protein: CASSLPDRLNTQYF
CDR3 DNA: TGCGCCAGCAGCTTGCCTGACCGGCTAAATACGCAGTATTTT

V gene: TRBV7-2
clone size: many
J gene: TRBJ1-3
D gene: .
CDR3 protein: CASSALWGSGNTIYF
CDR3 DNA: TGTGCCAGCAGCGCCCTATGGGGTTCTGGAAACACCATATATTTT

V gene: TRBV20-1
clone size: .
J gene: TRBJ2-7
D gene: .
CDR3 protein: CSAREGGSYGDEQYF
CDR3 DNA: TGCAGTGCTAGAGAAGGCGGATCTTATGGGGACGAGCAGTACTTC

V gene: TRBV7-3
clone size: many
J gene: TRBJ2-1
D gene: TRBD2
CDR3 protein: CASSEVAGGAYNEQFF
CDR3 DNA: TGTGCCAGCAGCGAAGTTGCCGGGGGGGCCTACAATGAGCAGTTCTTC

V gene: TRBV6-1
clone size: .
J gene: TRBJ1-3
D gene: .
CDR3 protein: CASRGLGNTIYF
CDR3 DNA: TGTGCCAGCCGAGGGCTTGGAAACACCATATATTTT

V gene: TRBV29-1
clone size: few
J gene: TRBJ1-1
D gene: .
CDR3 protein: CSVAGLMNTEAFF
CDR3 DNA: TGCAGCGTTGCGGGCCTCATGAACACTGAAGCTTTCTTT

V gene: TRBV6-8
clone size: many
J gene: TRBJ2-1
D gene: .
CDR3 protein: CASSYVYGDAGYNEQFF
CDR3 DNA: TGTGCCAGCAGTTACGTGTACGGGGATGCAGGATACAATGAGCAGTTCTTC

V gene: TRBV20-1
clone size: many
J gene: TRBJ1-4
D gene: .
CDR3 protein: CSAREFGELNEKLFF
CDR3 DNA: TGCAGTGCTAGAGAATTTGGGGAGCTCAATGAAAAACTGTTTTTT

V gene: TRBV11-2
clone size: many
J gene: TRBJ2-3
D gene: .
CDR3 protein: CASSTEITDTQYF
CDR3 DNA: TGTGCCAGCAGCACCGAGATCACAGATACGCAGTATTTT

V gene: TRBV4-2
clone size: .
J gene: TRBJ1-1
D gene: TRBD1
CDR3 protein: CASSQAGTGNTEAFF
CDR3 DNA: TGTGCCAGCAGCCAAGCCGGGACAGGGAACACTGAAGCTTTCTTT

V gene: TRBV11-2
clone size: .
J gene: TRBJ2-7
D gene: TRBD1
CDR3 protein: CASSTPDRGSYEQYF
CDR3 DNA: TGTGCCAGCAGCACCCCGGACAGGGGATCCTACGAGCAGTACTTC

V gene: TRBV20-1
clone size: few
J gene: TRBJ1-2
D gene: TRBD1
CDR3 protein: CSARDGTGDGYTF
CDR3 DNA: TGCAGTGCTAGAGATGGGACAGGGGATGGCTACACCTTC

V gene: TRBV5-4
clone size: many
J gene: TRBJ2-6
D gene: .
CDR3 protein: CASSLFNSGANVLTF
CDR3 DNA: TGTGCCAGCAGCTTGTTTAACTCTGGGGCCAACGTCCTGACTTTC

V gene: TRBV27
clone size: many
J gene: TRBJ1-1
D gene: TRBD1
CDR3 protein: CASSNTGQKAFF
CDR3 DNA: TGTGCCAGCAGTAATACGGGACAGAAGGCTTTCTTT

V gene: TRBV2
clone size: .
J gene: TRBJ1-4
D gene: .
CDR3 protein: CASSEVPEKLFF
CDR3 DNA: TGTGCCAGCAGTGAAGTTCCGGAAAAACTGTTTTTT

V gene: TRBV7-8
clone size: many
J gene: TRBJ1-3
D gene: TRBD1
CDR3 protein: CASSARQGISGNTIYF
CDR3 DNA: TGTGCCAGCAGCGCGAGACAGGGCATCTCTGGAAACACCATATATTTT

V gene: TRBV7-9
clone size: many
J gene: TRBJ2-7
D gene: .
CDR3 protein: CASSLLGGSEQYF
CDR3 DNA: TGTGCCAGCAGCCTCCTCGGGGGATCCGAGCAGTACTTC

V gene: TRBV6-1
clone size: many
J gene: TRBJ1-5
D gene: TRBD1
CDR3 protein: CASSSDRGPDQPQHF
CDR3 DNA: TGTGCCAGCAGTTCCGACAGGGGGCCGGATCAGCCCCAGCATTTT

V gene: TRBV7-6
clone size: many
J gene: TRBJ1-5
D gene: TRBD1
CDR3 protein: CASSTRQGPQHF
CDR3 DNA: TGTGCCAGCAGCACCCGACAGGGTCCCCAGCATTTT